This paragraph reports one TCR beta chain. Some clones are missing from TCRdb's copy, which holds only in-frame ones; the method was immunoSEQ multiplex PCR. The sample has about 5,000 clones; around nine tenths are singletons. CDR3 size: 11 residues. Germline V gives CDR1 SGHKS, CDR2 YYEKEE (reference sequence). V lost 2 bases and J lost 7, with 3 bases in between. This specimen belongs to a study of somatic mutations in cytotoxic T cells in rheumatoid arthritis. This TCR was sampled from a woman aged 45 to 65 with rheumatoid arthritis. The chain recombines TRBV5-5 with TRBJ1-4; the D is unclear. Sequencing was performed on CD8+ T cells sorted from blood. In DNA, the CDR3 is TGTGCCAGCAGCTTCGGTGAAAAACTGTTTTTT. This translates into CASSFGEKLFF.